This T cell receptor beta chain derives from a study of Graves' ophthalmopathy and Graves' hyperthyroidism. This clonotype was found many times. RNA transcripts served as template for amplifying TCR beta CDR3 sequences. RT-PCR was first run with HTBI primers, then multiplex PCR in a second round. TCRdb reprocessed the multiplex PCR reads with MiXCR, giving one entry per CDR3 protein. The profile shows about 640,000 distinct CDR3 sequences, over 40% of them singletons. V lost 2 bases to trimming and J lost 4 bases; unmatched junction nucleotides: 15. The length of the CDR3 is 18 residues. Germline-derived CDR1 and CDR2 are MGHDK and SYGVNS.

The sample consisted of peripheral blood. The TCR comes from an adult man with Graves' ophthalmopathy. This chain uses TRBV25-1 with TRBJ2-7; 9 nucleotides match TRBD1. CDR3 amino acids: CASSEPLFWDREPYEQYF. In DNA, the CDR3 is TGTGCCAGCAGTGAACCACTTTTTTGGGACAGGGAGCCTTACGAGCAGTACTTC.